Presented here are 28 T cell receptor beta chains from one specimen sequenced in a study of blood T cell repertoires in COVID-19. TCRdb's copy holds only in-frame clones and misses some; the assay was immunoSEQ multiplex PCR. The sample yields around 120,000 clones, around 80% seen once. The sequenced sample consisted of peripheral blood. These receptors were collected from a man between 50 and 59 years old with acute or convalescent COVID-19.

This chain links TRBV6-5 with TRBJ1-2; 12 nucleotides align to TRBD1. The V and J ends lost 6 bases and 6 bases, in that order; junction bases with no gene match: 8. Germline loops: CDR1 MNHEY, CDR2 SVGAGI. This CDR3 has 15 amino acids. In DNA, the CDR3 is TGTGCCAGCAGATACCCGGGACAGGGGGCAGATGGCTACACCTTC. Encoded protein: CASRYPGQGADGYTF.

The chain carries TRBV15 and TRBJ2-4; D is possibly TRBD1 (5 bases). This CDR3 comprises 17 residues. Trimming left V 0 bases short and J 3 bases short, with 15 bases between. Germline V lookup: CDR1 LNHNV, CDR2 YYDKDF (reference sequence). The CDR3: CATSRDPLRQGKNIQYF. The CDR3 DNA is TGTGCCACCAGCAGAGATCCGCTACGGCAGGGCAAAAACATTCAGTACTTC.

Only a few counts were recorded for this clone. The chain joins TRBV28 to TRBJ2-1; TRBD2 matches at 8 bases. V dropped 4 bases and J dropped 0; count of bases not matched to a gene: 11. CDR1 is MDHEN, CDR2 SYDVKM, per germline. This CDR3 is 18 amino acids long. The CDR3, as DNA: TGTGCCAGCAGTTCAATCTTAGAGCGGGGGAGCTCCTACAATGAGCAGTTCTTC. Amino acid sequence: CASSSILERGSSYNEQFF.

To note about this clone: Other DNA sequences in the sample encode the same CDR3. The chain couples TRBV11-2 to TRBJ1-1, with TRBD1 identical over 7 bases. The V segment lost 4 bases and the J segment 1 base; nucleotides outside the gene matches: 6. The CDR3 length is 15 residues. The germline V gene has CDR1 SGHAT and CDR2 FQNNGV. Here the CDR3 DNA reads TGTGCCAGCAGCTCCCTGACAGGGTCGAACACTGAAGCTTTCTTT. Protein sequence: CASSSLTGSNTEAFF.

The chain uses TRBV3-1 (or the pseudogene TRBV3-2) and TRBJ2-3; maybe TRBD2 (5 bases). The V end lost 4 bases, the J end lost 4 bases, and 12 bases lay between the germline ends. This CDR3 has 14 amino acids. Germline CDR1 reads LGHDT; CDR2 reads YNNKEL (reference sequence). The chain's CDR3 is CASSPPMRADTQYF. CDR3 DNA sequence: TGTGCCAGCAGCCCCCCGATGAGGGCAGATACGCAGTATTTT.

This chain connects TRBV19 to TRBJ1-2; possible D gene TRBD1, 6 bases. This CDR3 has 14 residues. Looked up from germline, CDR1 is LNHDA and CDR2 is SQIVND (reference sequence). V was pared by 6 bases and J by 0 bases, with 11 bases between. The CDR3 bases are TGTGCCAGTAGCAGGACAGAGACTAACTATGGCTACACCTTC. Amino acids: CASSRTETNYGYTF.

This chain uses TRBV6-5 with TRBJ2-7; the match to TRBD1 covers 8 bases. The CDR3 spans 14 residues. J gave up 2 bases and V 5 bases, and 5 bases lay outside the gene matches. Germline V CDR1 and CDR2: MNHEY, SVGAGI. CDR3 bases: TGTGCCAGCAGTCTACGGACAGGGCCCTACGAGCAGTACTTC. Its translation is CASSLRTGPYEQYF.

This clone has more than one count but fewer than ten. The V call is TRBV13, the J call TRBJ1-1; maybe TRBD1 (5 bases). The CDR3 extends over 14 amino acids. CDR1 is PRHDT, CDR2 FYEKMQ, per germline (reference sequence). Trimming stripped 6 bases from V and 3 bases from J, with 14 bases between. The CDR3 DNA reads as TGTGCCAGCAGTCTGACAGCACGAGACACTGAAGCTTTCTTT. Protein sequence: CASSLTARDTEAFF. The whole variable domain, remainder taken from reference TRBV13 and TRBJ1-1, is AAGVIQSPRHLIKEKRETATLKCYPIPRHDTVYWYQQGPGQDPQFLISFYEKMQSDKGSIPDRFSAQQFSDYHSELNMSSLELGDSALYFCASSLTARDTEAFFGQGTRLTVV.

The CDR3 reads CASSLEGEGRLYGYTF. The DNA for the CDR3 is TGTGCCAGCAGCTTAGAGGGGGAGGGCCGACTTTATGGCTACACCTTC. V usage is TRBV11-3 and J usage is TRBJ1-2; the D gene is possibly TRBD1 (5 bases). V gave up 0 bases and J gave up 5 bases, with 16 bases separating them. The germline V gene encodes CDR1 SGHNT and CDR2 YENEEA. The CDR3 is 16 residues long.

The genes are TRBV5-6 and TRBJ1-2; D is perhaps TRBD1 (5 bases). Germline V lookup: CDR1 SGHDT, CDR2 YYEEEE. CDR3 length: 13 amino acids. Between the trimmed V and J ends, which lost 4 bases and 4 bases, there was a span of 11 bases. The CDR3 is CASSPGEFYGYTF. As DNA, the CDR3 is TGTGCCAGCAGCCCGGGGGAATTCTATGGCTACACCTTC.

This clone was seen a few times. The V call is TRBV6-5, the J call TRBJ2-5, with D perhaps matching TRBD1 (6 bases). This CDR3 is 12 amino acids long. With 6 bases removed from V and 5 bases from J, the gap between germline ends came to 10 bases. The germline V gene has CDR1 MNHEY and CDR2 SVGAGI. This CDR3 reads CASRQGTETQYF. CDR3 nucleotide sequence: TGTGCCAGCAGACAGGGTACGGAGACCCAGTACTTC.

The gene calls are TRBV10-3 and TRBJ1-3; D gene uncertain. Trimming stripped 0 bases from V and 4 bases from J, with 10 bases between. Germline loops: CDR1 ENHRY, CDR2 SYGVKD. The CDR3 sequence is 15 residues long. This CDR3 reads CAISESPGNGNTIYF. For the CDR3, the DNA is TGTGCCATCAGTGAGTCACCGGGGAACGGAAACACCATATATTTT.

The genes are TRBV19 and TRBJ2-1; TRBD1 aligns across 7 bases. The CDR3 has 17 residues. Germline CDR1 LNHDA, CDR2 SQIVND (reference sequence). V shed 3 bases, J shed 4 bases, and the junction held 12 bases outside the gene matches. CDR3 DNA sequence: TGTGCCAGTAGTATCTCCTCAGGGGGAGAGGGATACAATGAGCAGTTCTTC. Translation: CASSISSGGEGYNEQFF. Combining the CDR3 with reference TRBV19 and TRBJ2-1 gives the whole variable domain DGGITQSPKYLFRKEGQNVTLSCEQNLNHDAMYWYRQDPGQGLRLIYYSQIVNDFQKGDIAEGYSVSREKKESFPLTVTSAQKNPTAFYLCASSISSGGEGYNEQFFGPGTRLTVL.

The rearrangement links TRBV6-5 to TRBJ2-1, with D possibly being TRBD1 (5 bases). The length of the CDR3 is 14 residues. The V end was cut by 5 bases, the J end by 6 bases, with 14 bases between. CDR1 is MNHEY and CDR2 is SVGAGI in the germline V gene. Written as DNA, the CDR3 is TGTGCCAGCAGTATTGACAGATACGCCAATGAGCAGTTCTTC. Encoded protein: CASSIDRYANEQFF.

J is TRBJ1-5 and V is TRBV4-1, with 7 bases fitting TRBD1. This CDR3 has 16 amino acids. V lost 3 bases to trimming and J lost 2 bases; unmatched junction nucleotides: 7. Per the germline V gene, CDR1 is MGHRA and CDR2 is YSYEKL. The CDR3 reads CASSHLGGRGNQPQHF. CDR3 in DNA: TGCGCCAGCAGCCATCTAGGGGGCCGAGGCAATCAGCCCCAGCATTTT.

This rearrangement joins TRBV19 to TRBJ1-2; TRBD1 matches 8 bases. CDR1 is LNHDA, CDR2 SQIVND, per germline (reference sequence). V was clipped by 6 bases and J by 6 bases; unmatched bases: 21. This CDR3 has 18 amino acids. The CDR3: CASSPSIGTGLPSDGYTF. The CDR3 DNA reads TGTGCCAGTAGCCCCTCAATTGGGACAGGACTACCATCAGATGGCTACACCTTC.

The CDR3 nucleotides read TGCGCCAGCAGCTTACGGGTCTCTGGGGCCAACGTCCTGACTTTC. It yields the protein CASSLRVSGANVLTF. V gene TRBV5-1 combines with J gene TRBJ2-6; D gene unclear. Germline-derived CDR1 and CDR2 are SGHRS and YFSETQ. V was shortened by 2 bases and J by 0 bases, with 6 bases between the two germline ends. CDR3 length: 15 amino acids.

The chain has TRBV5-1 and TRBJ2-3; the D gene is possibly TRBD2 (6 bases). The germline gives CDR1 SGHRS, CDR2 YFSETQ. V was pared by 6 bases and J by 4 bases, with 18 bases between. This CDR3 contains 15 residues. Written as DNA, the CDR3 is TGCGCCAGCACCAGGGACTCGCATCGTCCAGATACGCAGTATTTT. It codes for CASTRDSHRPDTQYF.

The gene calls are TRBV27 and TRBJ1-4; no clear D gene. The ends were cut back, 2 bases at V and 8 bases at J, with 12 bases in the middle. Germline CDR1 reads MNHEY; CDR2 reads SMNVEV (reference sequence). CDR3 length equals 14 residues. CDR3 nucleotide sequence: TGTGCCAGCAGTTTAACAGCCACTCAAGAAAAACTGTTTTTT. It is translated as CASSLTATQEKLFF. Combining the CDR3 with reference TRBV27 and TRBJ1-4 gives the whole variable domain EAQVTQNPRYLITVTGKKLTVTCSQNMNHEYMSWYRQDPGLGLRQIYYSMNVEVTDKGDVPEGYKVSRKEKRNFPLILESPSPNQTSLYFCASSLTATQEKLFFGSGTQLSVL.

This clone was picked up a small number of times. V gene TRBV2 combines with J gene TRBJ2-7; D may be TRBD2 (7 bases). There are 15 residues in the CDR3. The V gene's germline CDR1 is SNHLY and CDR2 FYNNEI. The V gene lost 6 bases and the J gene lost 1 base, with 16 bases spanning the gap. This CDR3 is CASSPPGGRSYEQYF. The DNA for the CDR3 is TGTGCCAGCAGCCCCCCGGGGGGCCGTTCCTACGAGCAGTACTTC. Full variable domain (outside the CDR3, taken from reference TRBV2 and TRBJ2-7): EPEVTQTPSHQVTQMGQEVILRCVPISNHLYFYWYRQILGQKVEFLVSFYNNEISEKSEIFDDQFSVERPDGSNFTLKIRSTKLEDSAMYFCASSPPGGRSYEQYFGPGTRLTVT.

The chain joins TRBV27 to TRBJ1-1; D might be TRBD1 (6 bases). Germline assignment: CDR1 MNHEY and CDR2 SMNVEV (reference sequence). V was clipped by 5 bases and J by 3 bases, with 22 bases between them. The CDR3 covers 17 residues. The CDR3 coding sequence is TGTGCCAGCAGTCCAAGAGGGGCAGAGGGGGTTTACACTGAAGCTTTCTTT. Protein: CASSPRGAEGVYTEAFF.

This clone occurred a few times. The CDR3 bases are TGTGCCAGCAGCTTCCCGACAGGGGGCGCGGGCTACGAGCAGTACTTC. Protein sequence: CASSFPTGGAGYEQYF. The chain combines TRBV7-9 with TRBJ2-7; TRBD1 agrees at 10 bases. The V segment lost 3 bases and the J segment 3 bases; nucleotides outside the gene matches: 8. Germline CDR1 is SEHNR and CDR2 is FQNEAQ (reference sequence). The CDR3 runs to 16 residues.

With regard to this clone: Other DNA sequences in this sample translate to the same CDR3. The chain combines TRBV12-3 or TRBV12-4 with TRBJ1-4; 9 bases agree with TRBD1. V dropped 6 bases and J dropped 7; count of bases not matched to a gene: 3. This CDR3 spans 13 amino acids. The CDR3, as DNA: TGTGCCAGCAGGGGACAGGGCGCTGAAAAACTGTTTTTT. Its protein is CASRGQGAEKLFF.

This chain connects TRBV19 to TRBJ2-4, with 15 bases aligning to TRBD2. Germline V gene lookup returns CDR1 LNHDA and CDR2 SQIVND (reference sequence). V gave up 7 bases and J gave up 0 bases; unmatched junction bases: 10. The CDR3 has 19 residues. CDR3 residues: CASTSGLAGGLLAKNIQYF. DNA for the CDR3: TGTGCCAGTACCTCGGGACTAGCGGGAGGTCTTCTAGCCAAAAACATTCAGTACTTC.

This clone has a handful of counts. This chain joins TRBV18 and TRBJ2-3, with 8 bases aligning to TRBD2. The CDR3 has 14 amino acids. CDR1 and CDR2 from the germline V gene are KGHSH and LQKENI. The J segment lost 3 bases and the V segment lost 6 bases, leaving 5 bases of the junction unmatched. Here the CDR3 DNA reads TGTGCCAGCTCTGCGGGGGGCCTGACAGATACGCAGTATTTT. Protein: CASSAGGLTDTQYF.

The V gene is TRBV15, the J gene TRBJ1-5, with 8 nucleotides matching TRBD1. Trimming took 0 bases from V and 6 from J; bases not matched to a gene: 7. The CDR3 loop spans 16 amino acids. In germline, CDR1 is LNHNV, CDR2 YYDKDF (reference sequence). CDR3 residues: CATSREAGGAFQPQHF. CDR3 sequence (DNA): TGTGCCACCAGCAGAGAGGCAGGGGGCGCTTTTCAGCCCCAGCATTTT.

This clone was seen more than once but under ten times. The chain links TRBV30 to TRBJ2-2; 8 bases match TRBD2. Germline V CDR1 and CDR2: GTSNPN, SVGIG (reference sequence). The CDR3 loop spans 15 amino acids. With 2 bases clipped from V and 2 bases from J, the junction kept 4 bases outside the gene matches. The CDR3 nucleotides are TGTGCCTGGAGTCGGGGGGGGACAAACACCGGGGAGCTGTTTTTT. Translating it yields CAWSRGGTNTGELFF.

The chain combines TRBV18 with TRBJ1-2; 8 bases fit TRBD1. The germline gives CDR1 KGHSH, CDR2 LQKENI. The CDR3 is 17 residues long. J lost 3 bases, V lost 4 bases, and 13 bases had no gene match. The CDR3 sequence: CASSLTRAGGADYGYTF. The DNA for the CDR3 is TGTGCCAGCTCACTTACACGAGCAGGGGGCGCTGACTATGGCTACACCTTC.